This T cell receptor (beta chain) is drawn from a study of cytomegalovirus exposure and HLA in healthy donors. Germline V gives CDR1 SGHRS, CDR2 YFSETQ. Trimming removed 4 bases at V and 3 bases at J, with 14 bases between. The CDR3 is made up of 14 amino acids. Points from the study as a whole: The study flagged around 150 TCR beta chains as cytomegalovirus-associated. The presence/absence work took it that sequencing depth was about the same across donors.

Researchers ran the PCR with 60 Vbeta and 13 Jbeta primers. Only in-frame clones appear in the TCRdb table, and some are missing; sequencing was by immunoSEQ multiplex PCR. This sample yields approximately 170,000 clones, of which 65% to 85% are seen a single time; 1.6% belongs to the top ten. Of note for this clone: Its antigen is undetermined.

The receptor comes from a woman aged 18-29 years in good health and CMV-seronegative. The V gene is TRBV5-1, the J gene TRBJ2-7, with D perhaps matching TRBD1 (7 bases). Sequenced sample: PBMCs. CDR3 in amino acids: CASSTGDSYYEQYF. As DNA, the CDR3 is TGCGCCAGCAGCACAGGGGACTCCTACTACGAGCAGTACTTC.